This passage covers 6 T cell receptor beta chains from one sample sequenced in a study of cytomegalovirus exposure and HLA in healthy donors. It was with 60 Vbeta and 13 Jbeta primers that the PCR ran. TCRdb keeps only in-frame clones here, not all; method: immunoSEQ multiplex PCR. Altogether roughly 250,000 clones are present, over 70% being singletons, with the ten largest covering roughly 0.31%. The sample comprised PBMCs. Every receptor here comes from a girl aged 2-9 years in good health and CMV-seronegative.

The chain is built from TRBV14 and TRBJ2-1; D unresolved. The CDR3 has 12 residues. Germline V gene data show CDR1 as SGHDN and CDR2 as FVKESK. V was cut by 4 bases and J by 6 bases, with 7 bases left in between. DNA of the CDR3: TGTGCCAGCAGCCTTTTCAGCAATGAGCAGTTCTTC. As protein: CASSLFSNEQFF. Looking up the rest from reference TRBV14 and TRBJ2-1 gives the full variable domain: EAGVTQFPSHSVIEKGQTVTLRCDPISGHDNLYWYRRVMGKEIKFLLHFVKESKQDESGMPNNRFLAERTGGTYSTLKVQPAELEDSGVYFCASSLFSNEQFFGPGTRLTVL.

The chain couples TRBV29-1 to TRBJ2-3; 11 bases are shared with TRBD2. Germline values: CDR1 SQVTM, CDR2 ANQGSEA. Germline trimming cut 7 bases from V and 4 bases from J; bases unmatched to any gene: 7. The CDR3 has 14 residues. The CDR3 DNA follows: TGCAGCGGGGTACTAGCGGGAGACCCAGATACGCAGTATTTT. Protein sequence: CSGVLAGDPDTQYF.

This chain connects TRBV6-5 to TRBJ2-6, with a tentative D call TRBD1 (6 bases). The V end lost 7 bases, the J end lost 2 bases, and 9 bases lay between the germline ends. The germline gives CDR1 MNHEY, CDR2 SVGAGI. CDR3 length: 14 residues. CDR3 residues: CASNEGAGANVLTF. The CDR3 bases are TGTGCCAGCAATGAGGGGGCTGGGGCCAACGTCCTGACTTTC.

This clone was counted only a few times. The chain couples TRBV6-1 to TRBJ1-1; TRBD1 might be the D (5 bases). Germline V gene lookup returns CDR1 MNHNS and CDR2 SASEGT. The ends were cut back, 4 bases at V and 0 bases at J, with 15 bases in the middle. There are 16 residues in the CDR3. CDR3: CASSAKAGWMNTEAFF. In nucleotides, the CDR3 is TGTGCCAGCAGTGCTAAGGCAGGGTGGATGAACACTGAAGCTTTCTTT.

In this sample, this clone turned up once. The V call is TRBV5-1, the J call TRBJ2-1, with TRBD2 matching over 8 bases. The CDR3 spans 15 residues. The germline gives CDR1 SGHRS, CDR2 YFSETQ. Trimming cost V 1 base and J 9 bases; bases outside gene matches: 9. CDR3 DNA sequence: TGCGCCAGCAGCTTGCTAGCGGGTGGGCCGCCTGAGCAGTTCTTC. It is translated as CASSLLAGGPPEQFF.

CDR3 loop: CASSQVQGGGKTQYF. The CDR3 coding sequence is TGTGCCAGCAGCCAAGTTCAGGGCGGAGGGAAGACCCAGTACTTC. J is TRBJ2-5 and V is TRBV14; tentatively, D is TRBD2 (6 bases). Per the germline V gene, CDR1 is SGHDN and CDR2 is FVKESK. V lost 1 base and J lost 6, with 15 bases in between. This CDR3 has 15 residues.